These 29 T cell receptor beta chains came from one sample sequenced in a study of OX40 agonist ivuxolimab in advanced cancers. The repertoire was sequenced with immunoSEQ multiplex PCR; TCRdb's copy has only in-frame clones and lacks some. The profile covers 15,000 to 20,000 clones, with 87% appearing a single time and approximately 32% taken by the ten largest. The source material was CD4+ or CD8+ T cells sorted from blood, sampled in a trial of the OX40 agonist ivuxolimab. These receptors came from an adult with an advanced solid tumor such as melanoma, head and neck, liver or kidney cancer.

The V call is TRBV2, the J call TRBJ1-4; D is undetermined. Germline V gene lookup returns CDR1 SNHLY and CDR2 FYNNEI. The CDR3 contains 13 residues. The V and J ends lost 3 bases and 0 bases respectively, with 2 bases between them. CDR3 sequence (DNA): TGTGCCAGCAGTGAGACAACTAATGAAAAACTGTTTTTT. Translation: CASSETTNEKLFF.

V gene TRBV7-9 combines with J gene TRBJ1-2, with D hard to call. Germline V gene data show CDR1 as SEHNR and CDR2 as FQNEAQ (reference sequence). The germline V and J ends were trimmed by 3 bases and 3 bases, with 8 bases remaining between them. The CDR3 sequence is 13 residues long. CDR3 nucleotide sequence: TGTGCCAGCAGCTTCGGGCGGGACTATGGCTACACCTTC. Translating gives CASSFGRDYGYTF.

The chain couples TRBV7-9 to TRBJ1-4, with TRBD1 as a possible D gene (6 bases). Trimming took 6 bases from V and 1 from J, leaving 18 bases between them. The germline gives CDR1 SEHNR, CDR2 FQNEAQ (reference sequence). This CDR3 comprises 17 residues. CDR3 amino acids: CASSLPQGIGTNEKLFF. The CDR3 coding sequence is TGTGCCAGCAGTCTTCCTCAGGGGATCGGAACTAATGAAAAACTGTTTTTT.

CDR3 bases: TGTGCCAGCAGAGCCGGGACAGGGGGCCCTGAAGCTTTCTTT. Translating gives CASRAGTGGPEAFF. This sequence joins TRBV27 and TRBJ1-1, with TRBD1 matching over 12 bases. Unmatched junction bases numbered 5, after V lost 6 bases and J lost 6 bases. CDR1 and CDR2 from the germline V gene are MNHEY and SMNVEV (reference sequence). This CDR3 is 14 amino acids long.

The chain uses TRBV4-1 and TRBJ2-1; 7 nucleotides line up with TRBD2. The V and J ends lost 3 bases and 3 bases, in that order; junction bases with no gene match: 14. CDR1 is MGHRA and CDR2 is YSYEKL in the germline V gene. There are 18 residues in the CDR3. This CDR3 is CASSHPVGGSGNYNEQFF. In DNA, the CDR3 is TGCGCCAGCAGCCACCCCGTCGGTGGCAGCGGGAACTACAATGAGCAGTTCTTC.

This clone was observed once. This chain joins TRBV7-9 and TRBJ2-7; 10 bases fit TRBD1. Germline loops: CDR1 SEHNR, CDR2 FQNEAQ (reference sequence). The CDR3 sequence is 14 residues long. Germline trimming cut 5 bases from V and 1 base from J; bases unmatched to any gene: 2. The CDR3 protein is CASSVDRGSYEQYF. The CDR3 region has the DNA TGTGCCAGCAGCGTGGACAGGGGGTCCTACGAGCAGTACTTC.

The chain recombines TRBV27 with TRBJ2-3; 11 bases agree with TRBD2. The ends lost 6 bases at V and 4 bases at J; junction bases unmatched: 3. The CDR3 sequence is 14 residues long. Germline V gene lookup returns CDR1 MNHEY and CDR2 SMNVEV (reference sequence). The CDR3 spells CASSRLAGPDTQYF. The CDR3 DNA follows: TGTGCCAGCAGCAGACTAGCGGGACCAGATACGCAGTATTTT.

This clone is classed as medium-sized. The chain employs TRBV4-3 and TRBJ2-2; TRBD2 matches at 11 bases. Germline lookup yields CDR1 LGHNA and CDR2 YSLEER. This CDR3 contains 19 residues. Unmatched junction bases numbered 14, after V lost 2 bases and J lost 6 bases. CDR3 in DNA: TGCGCCAGCAGCCAAAGACAACTAGCGGGAGTTCTTGGAGCCGGGGAGCTGTTTTTT. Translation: CASSQRQLAGVLGAGELFF.

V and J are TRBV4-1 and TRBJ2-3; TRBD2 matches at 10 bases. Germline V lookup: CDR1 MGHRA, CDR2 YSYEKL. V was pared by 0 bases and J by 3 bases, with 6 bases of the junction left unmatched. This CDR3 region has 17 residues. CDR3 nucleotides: TGCGCCAGCAGCCAAGATCGTGGGACTAGCGTAACAGATACGCAGTATTTT. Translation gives CASSQDRGTSVTDTQYF.

The CDR3 DNA follows: TGTGCCAGCAGCTTGGACAGGCAACCTGGGGCCAACGTCCTGACTTTC. Its translation: CASSLDRQPGANVLTF. This sequence joins TRBV5-6 and TRBJ2-6; D perhaps matches TRBD1 (5 bases). This CDR3 has 16 residues. V gave up 0 bases and J gave up 2 bases, with 9 bases separating them. In germline, CDR1 is SGHDT, CDR2 YYEEEE.

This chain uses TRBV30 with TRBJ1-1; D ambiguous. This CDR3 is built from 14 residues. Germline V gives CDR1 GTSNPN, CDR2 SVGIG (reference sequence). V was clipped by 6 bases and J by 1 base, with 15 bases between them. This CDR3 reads CACWLGPRNTEAFF. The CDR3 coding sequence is TGTGCCTGTTGGTTAGGTCCCAGGAACACTGAAGCTTTCTTT.

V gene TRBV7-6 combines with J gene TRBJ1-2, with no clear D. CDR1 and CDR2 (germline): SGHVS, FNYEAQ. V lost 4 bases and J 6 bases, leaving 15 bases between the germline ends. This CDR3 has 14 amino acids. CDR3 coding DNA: TGTGCCAGCAGCTCCTATGACAAGGATGATGGCTACACCTTC. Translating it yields CASSSYDKDDGYTF.

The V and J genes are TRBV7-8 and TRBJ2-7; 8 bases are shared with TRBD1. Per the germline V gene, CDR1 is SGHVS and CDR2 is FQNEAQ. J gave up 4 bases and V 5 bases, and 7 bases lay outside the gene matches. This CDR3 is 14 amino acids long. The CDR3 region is CASSIGQGAYEQYF. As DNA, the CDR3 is TGTGCCAGCAGCATAGGACAGGGCGCATACGAGCAGTACTTC.

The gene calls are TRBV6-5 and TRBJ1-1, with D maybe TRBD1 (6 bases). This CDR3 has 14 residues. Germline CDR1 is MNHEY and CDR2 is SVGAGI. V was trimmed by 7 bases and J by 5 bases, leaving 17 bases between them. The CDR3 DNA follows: TGTGCCAGCACCCGTGGGGACACGGATACTGAAGCTTTCTTT. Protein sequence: CASTRGDTDTEAFF.

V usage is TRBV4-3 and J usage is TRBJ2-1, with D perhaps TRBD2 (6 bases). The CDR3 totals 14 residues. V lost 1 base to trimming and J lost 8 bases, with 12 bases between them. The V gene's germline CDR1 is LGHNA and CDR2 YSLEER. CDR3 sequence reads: CASSQGSSEDEQFF. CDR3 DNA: TGCGCCAGCAGCCAAGGTTCTAGCGAAGATGAGCAGTTCTTC.

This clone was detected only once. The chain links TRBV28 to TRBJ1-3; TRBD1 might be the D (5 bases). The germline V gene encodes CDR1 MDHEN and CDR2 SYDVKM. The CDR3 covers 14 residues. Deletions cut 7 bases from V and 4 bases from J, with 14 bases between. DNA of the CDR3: TGTGCCAGCACCCCGGGGGGGAACGGAAACACCATATATTTT. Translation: CASTPGGNGNTIYF.

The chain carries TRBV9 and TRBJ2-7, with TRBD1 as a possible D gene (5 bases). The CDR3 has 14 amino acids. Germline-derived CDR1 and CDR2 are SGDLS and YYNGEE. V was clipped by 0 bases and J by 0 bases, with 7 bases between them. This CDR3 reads CASSVGGFSYEQYF. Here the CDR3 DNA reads TGTGCCAGCAGCGTAGGGGGCTTCTCCTACGAGCAGTACTTC. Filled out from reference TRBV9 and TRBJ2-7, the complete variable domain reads DSGVTQTPKHLITATGQRVTLRCSPRSGDLSVYWYQQSLDQGLQFLIQYYNGEERAKGNILERFSAQQFPDLHSELNLSSLELGDSALYFCASSVGGFSYEQYFGPGTRLTVT.

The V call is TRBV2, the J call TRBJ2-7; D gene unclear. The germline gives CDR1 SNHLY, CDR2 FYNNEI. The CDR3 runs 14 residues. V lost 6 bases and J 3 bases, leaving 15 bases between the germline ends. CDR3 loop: CASSRAETIYEQYF. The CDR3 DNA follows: TGTGCCAGCAGCCGGGCAGAGACCATCTACGAGCAGTACTTC.

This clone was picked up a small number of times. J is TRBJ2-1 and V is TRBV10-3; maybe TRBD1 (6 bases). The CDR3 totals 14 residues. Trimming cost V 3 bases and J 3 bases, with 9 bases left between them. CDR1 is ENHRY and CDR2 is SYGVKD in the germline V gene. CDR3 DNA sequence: TGTGCCATCAGTGATACAGGGAGCTACAATGAGCAGTTCTTC. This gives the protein CAISDTGSYNEQFF.

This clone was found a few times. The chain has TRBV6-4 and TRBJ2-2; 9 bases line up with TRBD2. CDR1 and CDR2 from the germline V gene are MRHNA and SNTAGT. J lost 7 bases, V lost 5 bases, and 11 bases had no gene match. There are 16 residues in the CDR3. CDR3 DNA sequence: TGTGCCAGCAGTCAAACAGCGGGAGGATCAAGCGGGGAGCTGTTTTTT. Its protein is CASSQTAGGSSGELFF.

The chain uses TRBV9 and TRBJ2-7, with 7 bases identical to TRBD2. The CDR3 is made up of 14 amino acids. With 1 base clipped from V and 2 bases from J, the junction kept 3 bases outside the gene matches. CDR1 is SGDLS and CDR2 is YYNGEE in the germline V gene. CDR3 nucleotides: TGTGCCAGCAGCGTACTAGCGGACGCCTACGAGCAGTACTTC. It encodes CASSVLADAYEQYF.

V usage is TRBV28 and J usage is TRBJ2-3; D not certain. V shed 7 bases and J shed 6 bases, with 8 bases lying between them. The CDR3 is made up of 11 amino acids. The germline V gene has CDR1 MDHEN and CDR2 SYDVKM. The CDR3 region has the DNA TGTGCCAGCATCAACCATGATACGCAGTATTTT. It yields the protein CASINHDTQYF.

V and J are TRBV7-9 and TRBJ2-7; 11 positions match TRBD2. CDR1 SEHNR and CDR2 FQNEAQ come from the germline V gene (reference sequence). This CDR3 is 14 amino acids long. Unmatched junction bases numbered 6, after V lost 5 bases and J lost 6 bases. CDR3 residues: CASSPPLAGGEQYF. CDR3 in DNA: TGTGCCAGCAGCCCGCCCCTAGCGGGAGGCGAGCAGTACTTC.

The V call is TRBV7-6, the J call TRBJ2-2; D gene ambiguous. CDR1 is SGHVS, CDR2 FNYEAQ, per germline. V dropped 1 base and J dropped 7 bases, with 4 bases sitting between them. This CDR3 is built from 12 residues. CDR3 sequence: CASSLDGGELFF. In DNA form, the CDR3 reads TGTGCCAGCAGCTTAGACGGCGGGGAGCTGTTTTTT.

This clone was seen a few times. For the CDR3, the DNA is TGTGCCAGCAGCTTCGGACAGGGATACAATGAGCAGTTCTTC. Encoded protein: CASSFGQGYNEQFF. The chain combines TRBV11-2 with TRBJ2-1; 8 bases map to TRBD1. The CDR3 is made up of 14 amino acids. Trimming cost V 3 bases and J 4 bases; bases outside gene matches: 2. Germline CDR1 reads SGHAT; CDR2 reads FQNNGV.

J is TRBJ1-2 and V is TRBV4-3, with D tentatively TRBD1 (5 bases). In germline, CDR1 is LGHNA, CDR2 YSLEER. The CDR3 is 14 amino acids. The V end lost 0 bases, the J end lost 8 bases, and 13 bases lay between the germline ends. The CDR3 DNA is TGCGCCAGCAGCCAAGATGGGGGTTCGGGGGGCTACACCTTC. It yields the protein CASSQDGGSGGYTF.

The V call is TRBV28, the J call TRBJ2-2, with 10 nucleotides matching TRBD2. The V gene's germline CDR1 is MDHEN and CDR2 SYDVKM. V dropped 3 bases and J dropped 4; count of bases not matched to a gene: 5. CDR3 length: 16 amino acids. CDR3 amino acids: CASSFGRTSGTGELFF. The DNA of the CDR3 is TGTGCCAGCAGTTTTGGGAGGACTAGCGGCACCGGGGAGCTGTTTTTT. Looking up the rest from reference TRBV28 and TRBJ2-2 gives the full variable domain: DVKVTQSSRYLVKRTGEKVFLECVQDMDHENMFWYRQDPGLGLRLIYFSYDVKMKEKGDIPEGYSVSREKKERFSLILESASTNQTSMYLCASSFGRTSGTGELFFGEGSRLTVL.

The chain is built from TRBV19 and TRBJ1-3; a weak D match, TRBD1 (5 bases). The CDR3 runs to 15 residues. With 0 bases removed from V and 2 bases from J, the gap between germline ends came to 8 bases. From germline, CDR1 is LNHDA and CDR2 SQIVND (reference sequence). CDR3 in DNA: TGTGCCAGTAGTATAGACGAGGGACCTGGAAACACCATATATTTT. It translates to CASSIDEGPGNTIYF.

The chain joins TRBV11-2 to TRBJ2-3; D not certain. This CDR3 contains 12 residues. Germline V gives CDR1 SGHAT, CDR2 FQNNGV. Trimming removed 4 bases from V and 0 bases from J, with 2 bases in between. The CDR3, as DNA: TGTGCCAGCAGCTATAGCACAGATACGCAGTATTTT. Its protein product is CASSYSTDTQYF.